This T cell receptor (beta chain) was obtained from a study of blood T cell repertoires in COVID-19. Across the whole study: Samples of COVID-19 (acute and convalescent) were obtained from the United States, Italy and Spain. Nucleic acid was either cDNA or gDNA, and it came from T cells, B-cell-depleted T cells, or PBMCs.

Study processing details: For nucleated cells, counts were estimated from reference gene primer amplification. Using immunoSEQ multiplex PCR, the repertoire was profiled, and TCRdb retains in-frame clones only, with some absent. Clone size and the V and J calls come from that table; the DNA yielded D and trimming. The table shows some 170,000 clones, with approximately 88% occurring only once. CDR1 is SGHRS, CDR2 YFSETQ, per germline. CDR3 length: 17 amino acids. V gave up 6 bases and J gave up 7 bases, with 23 bases separating them. Sequences were obtained from peripheral blood. This clonotype was obtained from a woman at least 80 years old with active or convalescent COVID-19. The J gene is TRBJ1-6, the V gene TRBV5-1; D ambiguous. CDR3 region: CASTPFEAVIGNSPLHF. DNA of the CDR3: TGCGCCAGCACCCCGTTTGAGGCGGTAATTGGAAATTCACCCCTCCACTTT. Together with reference TRBV5-1 and TRBJ1-6, the CDR3 gives the full variable domain: KAGVTQTPRYLIKTRGQQVTLSCSPISGHRSVSWYQQTPGQGLQFLFEYFSETQRNKGNFPGRFSGRQFSNSRSEMNVSTLELGDSALYLCASTPFEAVIGNSPLHFGNGTRLTVT.